These 13 T cell receptor beta chains were all obtained from the same sample, sequenced in a study of memory CD4+ T cells and cytomegalovirus serostatus. Single viable CD3+CD4+CD8-CD45RO+ cells were sorted as the memory CD4+ T cells. Assay: immunoSEQ multiplex PCR; the TCRdb copy retains only in-frame clones and omits some. The profile shows roughly 54,000 clones, roughly 79% of them singletons. The material sequenced was memory CD4+ T cells from blood. The receptors shown here come from an adult in good health and CMV-seronegative.

The chain joins TRBV9 to TRBJ2-3; D possibly corresponds to TRBD2 (6 bases). Trimming took off 6 bases at V and 2 bases at J, with 19 bases between the two ends. The CDR3 covers 16 residues. Germline V gene sequence: CDR1 SGDLS, CDR2 YYNGEE. CDR3 amino acids: CASTVGSSLDTDTQYF. In nucleotides, the CDR3 is TGTGCCAGCACCGTCGGGAGCTCCTTGGACACAGATACGCAGTATTTT. Full variable domain (rest looked up from reference TRBV9 and TRBJ2-3): DSGVTQTPKHLITATGQRVTLRCSPRSGDLSVYWYQQSLDQGLQFLIQYYNGEERAKGNILERFSAQQFPDLHSELNLSSLELGDSALYFCASTVGSSLDTDTQYFGPGTRLTVL.

In this sample, this clone turned up once. The chain links TRBV7-9 to TRBJ1-1, with 7 bases matching TRBD1. J gave up 5 bases and V 5 bases, and 11 bases lay outside the gene matches. Germline values: CDR1 SEHNR, CDR2 FQNEAQ (reference sequence). This CDR3 comprises 15 residues. Written as DNA, the CDR3 is TGTGCCAGCAGCGAACTTAGACAGGGAAGAACTGAAGCTTTCTTT. Translating it yields CASSELRQGRTEAFF.

The rearrangement joins TRBV6-1 to TRBJ2-1; TRBD2 agrees at 7 bases. CDR1 and CDR2 (germline): MNHNS, SASEGT. The CDR3 loop spans 15 amino acids. The trim removed 6 bases at V and 10 bases at J, leaving 15 bases unmatched. The CDR3 here is CASRMTSSGLQEQFF. As DNA, the CDR3 is TGTGCCAGCAGAATGACTAGCTCCGGGCTTCAAGAGCAGTTCTTC.

The chain joins TRBV11-2 to TRBJ1-3; weak D call: TRBD1 (5 bases). The CDR3 length is 14 residues. CDR1 is SGHAT, CDR2 FQNNGV, per germline. V was clipped by 6 bases and J by 4 bases, with 13 bases between them. Written as DNA, the CDR3 is TGTGCCAGCAGTCCTGGGACCATAGGAAACACCATATATTTT. Amino acid sequence: CASSPGTIGNTIYF.

The V and J genes are TRBV2 and TRBJ2-5, with 10 bases that match TRBD2. The CDR3 is 17 residues long. The J segment lost 4 bases and the V segment lost 7 bases, leaving 15 bases of the junction unmatched. The germline CDR1 and CDR2 sequences are SNHLY and FYNNEI. The CDR3 protein is CASTRGTALAGAETQYF. DNA for the CDR3: TGTGCCAGCACGCGCGGGACAGCGCTAGCGGGAGCAGAGACCCAGTACTTC. The variable domain in full, completed from reference TRBV2 and TRBJ2-5, reads EPEVTQTPSHQVTQMGQEVILRCVPISNHLYFYWYRQILGQKVEFLVSFYNNEISEKSEIFDDQFSVERPDGSNFTLKIRSTKLEDSAMYFCASTRGTALAGAETQYFGPGTRLLVL.

This chain uses TRBV28 with TRBJ1-1; the D gene is possibly TRBD1 (6 bases). The CDR3 loop spans 13 amino acids. CDR1 and CDR2 from the germline V gene are MDHEN and SYDVKM. Between the trimmed V and J ends, which lost 1 base and 8 bases, there was a span of 11 bases. The CDR3 region is CASSLSRQAEAFF. The DNA for the CDR3 is TGTGCCAGCAGTTTATCCCGACAGGCAGAAGCTTTCTTT.

V gene TRBV27 combines with J gene TRBJ1-1; no clear D. Trimming pared 2 bases from V and 5 bases from J, leaving 6 bases between. Germline V CDR1 and CDR2: MNHEY, SMNVEV (reference sequence). The CDR3 loop spans 12 amino acids. CDR3 in amino acids: CASSLRETEAFF. CDR3 nucleotides: TGTGCCAGCAGTTTAAGGGAAACTGAAGCTTTCTTT.

The genes are TRBV18 and TRBJ2-3; 8 bases align to TRBD1. The CDR3 extends over 14 amino acids. The J segment lost 5 bases and the V segment lost 2 bases, leaving 3 bases of the junction unmatched. Germline V gives CDR1 KGHSH, CDR2 LQKENI. The CDR3 reads CASSPEQGVDTQYF. Written as DNA, the CDR3 is TGTGCCAGCTCACCAGAACAGGGGGTAGATACGCAGTATTTT.

The chain recombines TRBV25-1 with TRBJ1-2; no definite D call. Between the trimmed V and J ends, which lost 0 bases and 5 bases, there was a span of 7 bases. Germline V gives CDR1 MGHDK, CDR2 SYGVNS. There are 13 residues in the CDR3. CDR3 sequence: CASSEYEVYGYTF. The CDR3 nucleotides are TGTGCCAGCAGTGAATACGAGGTTTATGGCTACACCTTC.

The chain links TRBV15 to TRBJ1-1; D not resolved. Germline lookup yields CDR1 LNHNV and CDR2 YYDKDF (reference sequence). This CDR3 region has 13 residues. The V and J ends lost 3 bases and 1 base respectively, with 6 bases between them. The CDR3 region is CATSRRANTEAFF. CDR3 DNA sequence: TGTGCCACCAGCAGGAGGGCGAACACTGAAGCTTTCTTT.

The V call is TRBV5-4, the J call TRBJ2-4; D ambiguous. Germline CDR1 is SGHNT and CDR2 is YYREEE (reference sequence). Trimming removed 0 bases at V and 6 bases at J, with 1 base between. This CDR3 is 11 amino acids long. The CDR3 nucleotides are TGTGCCAGCAGCTTGGGAAACATTCAGTACTTC. Protein: CASSLGNIQYF.

This chain connects TRBV5-4 to TRBJ1-3, with a tentative D call TRBD1 (5 bases). This CDR3 comprises 15 residues. With 0 bases removed from V and 0 bases from J, the gap between germline ends came to 7 bases. In germline, CDR1 is SGHNT, CDR2 YYREEE (reference sequence). For the CDR3, the DNA is TGTGCCAGCAGCTTGGCCGGGGGCTCTGGAAACACCATATATTTT. Translating gives CASSLAGGSGNTIYF.

This clone was seen only once. J is TRBJ1-3 and V is TRBV7-9; maybe TRBD1 (6 bases). Trimming left V 5 bases short and J 4 bases short, with 12 bases between. This CDR3 has 14 residues. The germline CDR1 and CDR2 sequences are SEHNR and FQNEAQ (reference sequence). CDR3 nucleotides: TGTGCCAGCAGCGAGGGGGTATCAGGAAACACCATATATTTT. The encoded protein is CASSEGVSGNTIYF.